Shown below are 31 T cell receptor beta chains from a single sample sequenced in a study of blood T cell repertoires in COVID-19. Sequencing used immunoSEQ multiplex PCR; TCRdb keeps in-frame clones, though not all of them. The sample includes around 230,000 clones, over 70% of them seen just once. Source material: peripheral blood. Every receptor here comes from a man in his forties with acute or convalescent COVID-19.

V is TRBV12-3 or TRBV12-4 and J is TRBJ2-7, with 9 bases aligning to TRBD1. The V segment lost 10 bases and the J segment 5 bases; nucleotides outside the gene matches: 6. The CDR3 is 12 amino acids. The CDR3: CATRQGEDEQYF. In DNA, the CDR3 is TGTGCCACTCGACAGGGGGAGGACGAGCAGTACTTC.

The V gene is TRBV19, the J gene TRBJ2-7; TRBD1 aligns across 7 bases. The germline gives CDR1 LNHDA, CDR2 SQIVND (reference sequence). The CDR3 runs 15 residues. J gave up 3 bases and V 3 bases, and 8 bases lay outside the gene matches. The CDR3 spells CASSILGQGVYEQYF. CDR3 coding DNA: TGTGCCAGTAGTATTCTGGGTCAGGGGGTCTACGAGCAGTACTTC.

V gene TRBV9 combines with J gene TRBJ2-5; D unresolved. The CDR3 is 16 amino acids. V was pared by 0 bases and J by 2 bases, with 14 bases between. Germline-derived CDR1 and CDR2 are SGDLS and YYNGEE. The CDR3: CASSVGSSLLQETQYF. CDR3 DNA: TGTGCCAGCAGCGTAGGAAGCTCCTTGCTTCAAGAGACCCAGTACTTC.

The V gene is TRBV12-3 or TRBV12-4, the J gene TRBJ2-1, with no clear D. CDR3 size: 13 residues. Trimming pared 6 bases from V and 0 bases from J, leaving 6 bases between. The CDR3 sequence is CASRMSSYNEQFF. The DNA of the CDR3 is TGTGCCAGCAGAATGAGCTCCTACAATGAGCAGTTCTTC.

The gene calls are TRBV28 and TRBJ1-2; possibly TRBD1 for D (5 bases). Germline-derived CDR1 and CDR2 are MDHEN and SYDVKM. There are 11 residues in the CDR3. The V end lost 8 bases, the J end lost 8 bases, and 12 bases lay between the germline ends. CDR3 protein: CASGREGGYTF. Written as DNA, the CDR3 is TGTGCCAGCGGCAGGGAGGGGGGCTACACCTTC.

The chain couples TRBV6-5 to TRBJ2-7, with TRBD1 identical over 8 bases. V lost 10 bases, J lost 4 bases, and 9 bases stayed unmatched. The CDR3 contains 13 residues. Germline CDR1 is MNHEY and CDR2 is SVGAGI. The CDR3 region is CATTTGVPYEQYF. CDR3 nucleotide sequence: TGTGCCACAACGACAGGGGTCCCTTACGAGCAGTACTTC.

The chain joins TRBV14 to TRBJ2-3; D is possibly TRBD2 (6 bases). The V and J ends lost 0 bases and 5 bases respectively, with 12 bases between them. There are 15 residues in the CDR3. CDR1 is SGHDN and CDR2 is FVKESK in the germline V gene. The CDR3 sequence is CASSQDGGIRDTQYF. The DNA of the CDR3 is TGTGCCAGCAGCCAAGATGGGGGGATTAGAGATACGCAGTATTTT.

The chain has TRBV7-2 and TRBJ1-3; weak D call: TRBD1 (6 bases). CDR3 length: 16 amino acids. Germline V lookup: CDR1 SGHTA, CDR2 FQGNSA. The germline V and J ends were trimmed by 5 bases and 0 bases, with 14 bases remaining between them. The CDR3 spells CASSPPTTGSGNTIYF. CDR3 sequence (DNA): TGTGCCAGCAGCCCCCCAACGACAGGCTCTGGAAACACCATATATTTT.

The chain has TRBV11-1 and TRBJ2-3; D gene uncertain. The V and J ends lost 1 base and 3 bases respectively, with 8 bases between them. The CDR3 loop spans 14 amino acids. Germline V CDR1 and CDR2: SGHAT, FQDESV (reference sequence). CDR3 in amino acids: CASSLGLATDTQYF. The CDR3 bases are TGTGCCAGCAGCTTAGGACTGGCGACAGATACGCAGTATTTT.

In this sample, this clone turned up once. V and J are TRBV12-3 or TRBV12-4 and TRBJ2-1; D is unresolved. The CDR3 has 13 residues. Trimming left V 3 bases short and J 7 bases short, with 10 bases between. Here the CDR3 DNA reads TGTGCCAGCAGTTTTTCTAGACGTAATGAGCAGTTCTTC. It is translated as CASSFSRRNEQFF.

The chain employs TRBV25-1 and TRBJ1-2, with 7 positions matching TRBD1. The CDR3 loop spans 13 amino acids. The V gene end was trimmed by 1 base and the J gene end by 8 bases; junction bases not matched to a gene: 4. CDR1 MGHDK and CDR2 SYGVNS come from the germline V gene. The CDR3 DNA reads TGTGCCAGCAGTGAATGGGCCAGGGGGGGCTACACCTTC. This sequence encodes CASSEWARGGYTF.

J is TRBJ1-2 and V is TRBV10-3, with 10 bases that match TRBD1. The CDR3 is 15 amino acids. The V and J ends lost 2 bases and 4 bases, in that order; junction bases with no gene match: 4. Per germline, CDR1 ENHRY and CDR2 SYGVKD. The CDR3 DNA reads TGTGCCATCAGTGAGGGGACAGGGGAGGTCTATGGCTACACCTTC. Translating it yields CAISEGTGEVYGYTF.

This chain connects TRBV7-2 to TRBJ1-5, with D perhaps matching TRBD1 (5 bases). The CDR3 extends over 15 amino acids. Between the trimmed V and J ends, which lost 1 base and 1 base, there was a span of 8 bases. CDR1 is SGHTA and CDR2 is FQGNSA in the germline V gene. The CDR3 DNA follows: TGTGCCAGCAGCTTAGTATGGGGCAGCAATCAGCCCCAGCATTTT. This codes for CASSLVWGSNQPQHF.

V gene TRBV29-1 combines with J gene TRBJ2-1; D is possibly TRBD1 (5 bases). Trimming shortened V by 4 bases and J by 9 bases, and 13 bases separated the two germline ends. CDR3 length: 12 amino acids. Germline CDR1 and CDR2: SQVTM and ANQGSEA. The CDR3 region has the DNA TGCAGCGTTGCATCAGGGTCCGGTGAGCAGTTCTTC. This sequence encodes CSVASGSGEQFF.

The chain links TRBV7-2 to TRBJ2-7; a possible D gene is TRBD1 (5 bases). The CDR3 sequence is 15 residues long. The germline V and J ends were trimmed by 6 bases and 1 base, with 16 bases remaining between them. Germline CDR1 is SGHTA and CDR2 is FQGNSA. In nucleotides, the CDR3 is TGTGCCAGCAGTGCGGCGACAGCCGTTTCCTACGAGCAGTACTTC. This encodes CASSAATAVSYEQYF. Supplemented by reference TRBV7-2 and TRBJ2-7, the full variable domain reads GAGVSQSPSNKVTEKGKDVELRCDPISGHTALYWYRQSLGQGLEFLIYFQGNSAPDKSGLPSDRFSAERTGGSVSTLTIQRTQQEDSAVYLCASSAATAVSYEQYFGPGTRLTVT.

The V gene is TRBV19, the J gene TRBJ2-3; 12 nucleotides match TRBD2. J gave up 3 bases and V 5 bases, and 9 bases lay outside the gene matches. The germline gives CDR1 LNHDA, CDR2 SQIVND (reference sequence). There are 17 residues in the CDR3. The CDR3 DNA reads as TGTGCCAGTAGTCCTGATAGGACTAGCGGGGTTACAGATACGCAGTATTTT. Amino acids: CASSPDRTSGVTDTQYF.

V and J are TRBV7-2 and TRBJ1-1; D is perhaps TRBD1 (5 bases). The CDR3 is made up of 16 amino acids. The V end was cut by 4 bases, the J end by 0 bases, with 15 bases between. Germline CDR1 reads SGHTA; CDR2 reads FQGNSA. CDR3 region: CASSSSGDWMNTEAFF. CDR3 DNA: TGTGCCAGCAGCTCTTCGGGGGATTGGATGAACACTGAAGCTTTCTTT.

The chain combines TRBV7-9 with TRBJ1-6; 9 bases fit TRBD1. J gave up 9 bases and V 1 base, and 4 bases lay outside the gene matches. Germline V gives CDR1 SEHNR, CDR2 FQNEAQ (reference sequence). The CDR3 extends over 15 amino acids. Here the CDR3 reads CASSLVGTGSSPLHF. CDR3 coding DNA: TGTGCCAGCAGCTTAGTCGGGACAGGGTCTTCACCCCTCCACTTT.

The rearrangement joins TRBV5-1 to TRBJ2-1; D uncertain. Trimming stripped 2 bases from V and 0 bases from J, with 9 bases between. The CDR3 length is 15 residues. CDR1 SGHRS and CDR2 YFSETQ come from the germline V gene. CDR3 nucleotides: TGCGCCAGCAGCTTAAGCAGGCTCTCCTACAATGAGCAGTTCTTC. This translates into CASSLSRLSYNEQFF.

The rearrangement joins TRBV30 to TRBJ1-2; D uncertain. V lost 1 base, J lost 0 bases, and 6 bases lay in between. The CDR3 loop spans 13 amino acids. Germline V gives CDR1 GTSNPN, CDR2 SVGIG (reference sequence). CDR3 DNA sequence: TGTGCCTGGAGTGAAACAGCTAACTATGGCTACACCTTC. Its translation: CAWSETANYGYTF.

The rearrangement links TRBV9 to TRBJ2-3, with 10 bases identical to TRBD1. Germline CDR1 and CDR2: SGDLS and YYNGEE. The CDR3 runs to 17 residues. V shed 4 bases, J shed 6 bases, and the junction held 14 bases outside the gene matches. CDR3 region: CASSLLAGTGVGDTQYF. The DNA of the CDR3 is TGTGCCAGCAGCCTCCTCGCCGGGACAGGGGTTGGGGATACGCAGTATTTT.

This clone was observed at least ten times. The chain uses TRBV30 and TRBJ1-1, with TRBD1 matching 8 bases. Germline CDR1 is GTSNPN and CDR2 is SVGIG (reference sequence). The trim removed 2 bases at V and 4 bases at J, leaving 9 bases unmatched. This CDR3 contains 15 residues. CDR3 amino acids: CAWSKPDRESTEAFF. The CDR3, as DNA: TGTGCCTGGAGTAAACCGGACAGGGAGAGCACTGAAGCTTTCTTT.

V gene TRBV11-2 combines with J gene TRBJ2-7, with D possibly TRBD2 on 5 matching bases. V dropped 3 bases and J dropped 3 bases, with 6 bases sitting between them. CDR3 length: 12 residues. The germline V gene encodes CDR1 SGHAT and CDR2 FQNNGV. The CDR3 loop reads CASSFAGYEQYF. In DNA form, the CDR3 reads TGTGCCAGCAGCTTTGCGGGCTACGAGCAGTACTTC.

This clone was counted ten times or more. The chain links TRBV7-3 to TRBJ1-1, with D possibly being TRBD1 (6 bases). The CDR3 extends over 13 amino acids. CDR1 is SGHTA, CDR2 FQGTGA, per germline. V lost 3 bases and J 3 bases, leaving 8 bases between the germline ends. CDR3 in DNA: TGTGCCAGCAGCTTCTCAGGGGACACTGAAGCTTTCTTT. As protein: CASSFSGDTEAFF.

The genes are TRBV6-6 and TRBJ1-1; 7 nucleotides line up with TRBD1. Losses at the gene ends were 5 bases for V and 5 bases for J; bases not matched to a gene: 11. CDR3 size: 15 residues. Looked up from germline, CDR1 is MNHNY and CDR2 is SVGAGI (reference sequence). The CDR3 nucleotides are TGTGCCAGCAGTGGGAACAGGGGAGCGGCGACTGAAGCTTTCTTT. It specifies CASSGNRGAATEAFF.

This chain uses TRBV29-1 with TRBJ1-3; a weak D match, TRBD1 (5 bases). The CDR3 has 13 residues. The germline CDR1 and CDR2 sequences are SQVTM and ANQGSEA. Trimming took 5 bases from V and 3 from J, leaving 11 bases between them. This CDR3 is CSVFGTGGNTIYF. As DNA, the CDR3 is TGCAGCGTTTTCGGGACTGGTGGAAACACCATATATTTT.

This chain links TRBV27 with TRBJ1-2, with 8 bases lining up with TRBD1. With V trimmed by 2 bases and J by 7 bases, 9 bases remained unmatched. In germline, CDR1 is MNHEY, CDR2 SMNVEV (reference sequence). The CDR3 sequence is 15 residues long. The CDR3 DNA is TGTGCCAGCAGTTTAAGCGGGACAGGTCGGACTGGCTACACCTTC. Its translation: CASSLSGTGRTGYTF.

The V gene is TRBV30, the J gene TRBJ1-3; D might be TRBD1 (5 bases). The V end was cut by 1 base, the J end by 1 base, with 11 bases between. The V gene's germline CDR1 is GTSNPN and CDR2 SVGIG (reference sequence). The CDR3 is 15 amino acids. CDR3 sequence: CAWSAFGASGNTIYF. The CDR3 DNA follows: TGTGCCTGGAGTGCCTTTGGGGCTTCTGGAAACACCATATATTTT.

V gene TRBV5-1 combines with J gene TRBJ2-1, with 10 bases fitting TRBD2. Germline values: CDR1 SGHRS, CDR2 YFSETQ. V dropped 4 bases and J dropped 9; count of bases not matched to a gene: 13. CDR3 size: 16 residues. This chain's CDR3 is CASSLAVVAGGGEQFF. CDR3 sequence (DNA): TGCGCCAGCAGCCTGGCGGTTGTAGCGGGAGGCGGTGAGCAGTTCTTC.

This clone was detected only a few times. The chain employs TRBV27 and TRBJ2-2, with D possibly being TRBD2 (5 bases). The V end lost 3 bases, the J end lost 7 bases, and 9 bases lay between the germline ends. This CDR3 contains 13 residues. CDR1 MNHEY and CDR2 SMNVEV come from the germline V gene (reference sequence). The CDR3 loop is CASSFKRFGELFF. CDR3 DNA: TGTGCCAGCAGTTTTAAGCGGTTCGGGGAGCTGTTTTTT.

This chain uses TRBV12-5 with TRBJ1-5; no firm D call. Germline V lookup: CDR1 LGHNT, CDR2 FRNRAP. Trimming cost V 5 bases and J 5 bases, with 7 bases left between them. The CDR3 spans 12 residues. The CDR3 loop is CASGIRDQPQHF. CDR3 bases: TGTGCTAGTGGTATCCGGGATCAGCCCCAGCATTTT. Full variable domain (outside the CDR3, taken from reference TRBV12-5 and TRBJ1-5): DARVTQTPRHKVTEMGQEVTMRCQPILGHNTVFWYRQTMMQGLELLAYFRNRAPLDDSGMPKDRFSAEMPDATLATLKIQPSEPRDSAVYFCASGIRDQPQHFGDGTRLSIL.